What follows describes a single T cell receptor (beta chain). The data were obtained in a study of blood T cell repertoires in COVID-19. As for the study in general: Acute and convalescent COVID-19 samples came from the United States, Italy and Spain. The analysed material was cDNA or gDNA that came from T cells, B-cell-depleted T cells, or PBMCs.

Repertoires were generated with immunoSEQ multiplex PCR, while TCRdb's copy carries only in-frame clones and drops some. This table has some 150,000 clones, around nine tenths appearing once. Germline CDR1 and CDR2: SGHRS and YFSETQ. The germline V and J ends were trimmed by 1 base and 10 bases, with 8 bases remaining between them. This CDR3 has 11 residues. Sequenced: peripheral blood. The TCR sequence derives from a woman in her fifties or sixties with active or convalescent COVID-19. The gene calls are TRBV5-1 and TRBJ1-1, with no clear D. CDR3 in DNA: TGCGCCAGCAGCTTGAATCGTGTAGCTTTCTTT. Amino acid sequence: CASSLNRVAFF.